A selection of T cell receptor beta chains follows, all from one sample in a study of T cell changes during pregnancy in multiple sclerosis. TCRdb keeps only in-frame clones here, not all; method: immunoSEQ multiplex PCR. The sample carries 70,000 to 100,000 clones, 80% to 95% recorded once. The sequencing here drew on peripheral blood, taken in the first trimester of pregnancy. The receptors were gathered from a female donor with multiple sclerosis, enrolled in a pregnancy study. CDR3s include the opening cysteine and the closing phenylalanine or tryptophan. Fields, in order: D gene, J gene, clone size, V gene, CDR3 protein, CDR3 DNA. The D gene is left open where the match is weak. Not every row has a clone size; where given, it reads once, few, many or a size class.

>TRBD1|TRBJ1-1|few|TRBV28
CASSPSTGFGGTEAFF
TGTGCCAGCAGTCCCTCGACAGGGTTTGGGGGCACTGAAGCTTTCTTT
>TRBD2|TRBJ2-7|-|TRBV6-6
CASSQREGYEQYF
TGTGCCAGCAGTCAGCGGGAGGGCTACGAGCAGTACTTC
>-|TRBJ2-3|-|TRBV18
CASSPRTGDTQYF
TGTGCCAGCTCACCCAGAACCGGGGATACGCAGTATTTT
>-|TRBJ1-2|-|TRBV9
CASSVVRPEGGGYTF
TGTGCCAGCAGCGTAGTCCGTCCCGAAGGAGGAGGCTACACCTTC
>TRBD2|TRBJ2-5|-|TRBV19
CASSIGTSPSETQYF
TGTGCCAGTAGTATTGGGACTAGCCCTTCAGAGACCCAGTACTTC
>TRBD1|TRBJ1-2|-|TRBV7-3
CASSAPGGVGYTF
TGTGCCAGCAGCGCCCCAGGGGGCGTAGGCTACACCTTC
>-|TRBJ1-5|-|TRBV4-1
CASSQDGGISNQPQHF
TGCGCCAGCAGCCAAGACGGAGGGATTAGCAATCAGCCCCAGCATTTT
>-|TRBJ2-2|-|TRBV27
CASSLPLPGELFF
TGTGCCAGCAGTTTACCCCTTCCCGGGGAGCTGTTTTTT
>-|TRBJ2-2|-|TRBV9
CASSVERESPTSGELFF
TGTGCCAGCAGCGTAGAGAGAGAGTCCCCTACGTCCGGGGAGCTGTTTTTT
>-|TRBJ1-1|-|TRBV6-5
CASRAQGWNTEAFF
TGTGCCAGCAGGGCTCAGGGTTGGAACACTGAAGCTTTCTTT
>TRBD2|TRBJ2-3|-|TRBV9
CASSQDTSGSYTDTQYF
TGTGCCAGCAGTCAAGATACTAGCGGGAGTTACACAGATACGCAGTATTTT
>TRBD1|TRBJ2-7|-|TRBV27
CASTLKAPGQTLSAYEQYF
TGTGCCAGCACCCTGAAGGCTCCGGGACAGACCCTATCAGCCTACGAGCAGTACTTC
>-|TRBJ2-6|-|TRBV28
CASTGFSGANVLTF
TGTGCCAGCACCGGTTTCTCTGGGGCCAACGTCCTGACTTTC
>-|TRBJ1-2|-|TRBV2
CASSEASGAYGYTF
TGTGCCAGCAGTGAAGCCTCAGGTGCTTATGGCTACACCTTC
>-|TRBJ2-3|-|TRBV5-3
CARRGERGSTDTQYF
TGTGCCAGAAGGGGTGAGCGCGGGAGCACAGATACGCAGTATTTT
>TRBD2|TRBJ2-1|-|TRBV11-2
CASSLVRGGYNEQFF
TGTGCCAGCAGCTTAGTGCGGGGGGGCTACAATGAGCAGTTCTTC
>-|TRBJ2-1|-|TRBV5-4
CASSLDRGGGKGEQFF
TGTGCCAGCAGCTTGGATCGGGGTGGGGGGAAGGGTGAGCAGTTCTTC
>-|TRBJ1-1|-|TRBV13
CASSLGTDKAFF
TGTGCCAGCAGCTTAGGGACAGACAAAGCTTTCTTT
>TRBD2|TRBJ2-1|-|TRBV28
CASRTSGRGNEQFF
TGTGCCAGCCGGACTAGCGGCCGCGGCAATGAGCAGTTCTTC
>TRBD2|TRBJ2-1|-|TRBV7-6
CASSLGSPSGSYNEQFF
TGTGCCAGCAGCTTAGGGTCCCCTAGCGGGAGTTACAATGAGCAGTTCTTC
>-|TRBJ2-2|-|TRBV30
CAWKRPGVSTGELFF
TGTGCCTGGAAACGGCCGGGAGTAAGCACCGGGGAGCTGTTTTTT
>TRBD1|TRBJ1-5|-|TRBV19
CASSIGQGLYSNQPQHF
TGTGCCAGTAGTATTGGACAGGGTCTATATAGCAATCAGCCCCAGCATTTT
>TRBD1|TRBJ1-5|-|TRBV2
CASTPQGVGQPQHF
TGTGCCAGCACTCCACAGGGGGTGGGACAGCCCCAGCATTTT
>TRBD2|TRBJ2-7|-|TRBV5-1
CASSFGTSDAYEQYF
TGCGCCAGCAGCTTCGGGACTAGCGATGCCTACGAGCAGTACTTC
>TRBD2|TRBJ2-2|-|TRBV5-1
CASKETSYTGELFF
TGCGCCAGCAAGGAGACTAGCTACACCGGGGAGCTGTTTTTT
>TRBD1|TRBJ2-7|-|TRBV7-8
CASSLRDRGYEQYF
TGTGCCAGCAGCTTACGGGACAGGGGATACGAGCAGTACTTC
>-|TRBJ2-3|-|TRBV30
CAWSVRSSDADTQYF
TGTGCCTGGAGTGTACGGTCTAGCGATGCAGATACGCAGTATTTT
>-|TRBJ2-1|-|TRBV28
CASSFAGGDGDEQFF
TGTGCCAGCAGTTTTGCCGGGGGAGACGGCGATGAGCAGTTCTTC
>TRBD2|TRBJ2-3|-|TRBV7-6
CASSSGLAGGYGSTDTQYF
TGTGCCAGCAGCTCAGGACTAGCGGGAGGGTACGGGTCAACAGATACGCAGTATTTT
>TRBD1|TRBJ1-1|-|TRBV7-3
CASSWGQGNTEAFF
TGTGCCAGCAGCTGGGGACAGGGAAACACTGAAGCTTTCTTT
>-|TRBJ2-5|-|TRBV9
CASSVSGTSGTQYF
TGTGCCAGCAGCGTAAGTGGCACCTCGGGGACCCAGTACTTC
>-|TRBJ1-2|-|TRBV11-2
CASSLIRVHGYTF
TGTGCCAGCAGCTTAATCAGGGTCCATGGCTACACCTTC
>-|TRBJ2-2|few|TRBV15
CATSRGSGANTGELFF
TGTGCCACCAGCAGAGGCTCCGGGGCGAACACCGGGGAGCTGTTTTTT
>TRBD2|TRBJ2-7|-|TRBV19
CASSILAGHYEQYF
TGTGCCAGTAGTATTCTAGCGGGGCACTACGAGCAGTACTTC
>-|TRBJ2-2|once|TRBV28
CASSRTRGFLAGELFF
TGTGCCAGCAGTAGGACTCGCGGGTTCTTGGCCGGGGAGCTGTTTTTT